Each of the 14 T cell receptor beta chains below was sequenced from the same sample in a study of OX40 agonist ivuxolimab in advanced cancers. Library preparation employed the immunoSEQ multiplex PCR assay. What TCRdb holds here is the immuneACCESS table cut down to in-frame rearrangements. Part of the clones is not present; checked against another copy, under half of the missing clones reflect an unresolved V gene, and the others are unexplained. For this sample there are tens of thousands of clones; 93% appear just once. Around 6% of the sample is taken by the ten largest. Sequencing was performed on CD4+ or CD8+ T cells sorted from blood, taken in a trial of the OX40 agonist ivuxolimab. These receptors were obtained from an adult with an advanced solid tumor such as melanoma, head and neck, liver or kidney cancer.

This sequence joins TRBV6-6 and TRBJ2-7; D is tentatively TRBD1 or TRBD2 (5 bases each). This CDR3 has 12 amino acids. Trimming took 2 bases from V and 6 from J, leaving 8 bases between them. Germline CDR1 and CDR2: MNHNY and SVGAGI (reference sequence). The CDR3 spells CASSYAGSEQYF. Written as DNA, the CDR3 is TGTGCCAGCAGTTACGCAGGGAGCGAGCAGTACTTC.

This chain connects TRBV7-9 to TRBJ1-2, with 8 positions matching TRBD1. The CDR3 sequence is 18 residues long. V shed 6 bases and J 4 bases; nucleotides not matched to a gene: 19. The germline CDR1 and CDR2 sequences are SEHNR and FQNEAQ (reference sequence). CDR3 sequence reads: CASSIYWAGGDWSYGYTF. The CDR3 nucleotides are TGTGCCAGCAGTATATATTGGGCAGGGGGCGATTGGAGCTATGGCTACACCTTC.

This clone was seen a handful of times. The chain couples TRBV27 to TRBJ1-2; no definite D call. CDR1 and CDR2 (germline): MNHEY, SMNVEV (reference sequence). This CDR3 comprises 17 residues. V was shortened by 5 bases and J by 3 bases, with 22 bases between the two germline ends. The CDR3 loop reads CASSPRQLPHVDYGYTF. In DNA, the CDR3 is TGTGCCAGCAGTCCCAGACAACTACCCCATGTAGACTATGGCTACACCTTC.

This chain uses TRBV19 with TRBJ2-3, with 12 bases that match TRBD2. The germline gives CDR1 LNHDA, CDR2 SQIVND (reference sequence). V lost 3 bases, J lost 2 bases, and 6 bases stayed unmatched. The CDR3 is 17 residues long. CDR3 amino acids: CASSIRTSGILTDTQYF. CDR3 DNA: TGTGCCAGTAGTATCCGGACTAGCGGGATTCTCACAGATACGCAGTATTTT.

This rearrangement joins TRBV6-1 to TRBJ2-7; D gene uncertain. CDR1 and CDR2 (germline): MNHNS, SASEGT. V dropped 3 bases and J dropped 12 bases, with 15 bases sitting between them. This CDR3 comprises 12 residues. Here the CDR3 DNA reads TGTGCCAGCAGTGATCGTCTCGGCGGATGGTACTTC. It is translated as CASSDRLGGWYF.

This clone has just one count. This chain uses TRBV13 with TRBJ2-7; D may be TRBD2 (5 bases). Per germline, CDR1 PRHDT and CDR2 FYEKMQ (reference sequence). The CDR3 length is 12 residues. Deletions cut 5 bases from V and 2 bases from J, with 7 bases between. CDR3 sequence reads: CASSKEAYEQYF. The CDR3 nucleotides are TGTGCCAGCAGCAAGGAGGCCTACGAGCAGTACTTC.

The V gene is TRBV2, the J gene TRBJ1-1; D may be TRBD1 (5 bases). CDR1 and CDR2 (germline): SNHLY, FYNNEI. The CDR3 runs 14 residues. Trimming removed 6 bases at V and 4 bases at J, with 15 bases between. The CDR3 is CASRGRDSLTEAFF. CDR3 bases: TGTGCCAGCAGGGGACGCGATTCCCTCACTGAAGCTTTCTTT.

The CDR3 is CASSPGTSGSLLGNEQFF. CDR3 nucleotide sequence: TGTGCCAGCAGCCCTGGGACTAGCGGGAGCTTACTGGGAAATGAGCAGTTCTTC. V and J are TRBV9 and TRBJ2-1; 14 nucleotides agree with TRBD2. The CDR3 length is 18 residues. Trimming at V came to 4 bases and at J to 7 bases, leaving 13 bases not matched to a gene. Germline assignment: CDR1 SGDLS and CDR2 YYNGEE.

This chain joins TRBV5-6 and TRBJ2-3, with TRBD1 matching over 7 bases. Germline V gives CDR1 SGHDT, CDR2 YYEEEE. This CDR3 spans 19 amino acids. V gave up 0 bases and J gave up 1 base; unmatched junction bases: 14. The CDR3 is CASSLAGTALSIGTDTQYF. CDR3 coding DNA: TGTGCCAGCAGCTTGGCCGGGACAGCCCTTAGTATAGGCACAGATACGCAGTATTTT.

J is TRBJ2-1 and V is TRBV7-9; D ambiguous. CDR3 size: 16 residues. V lost 1 base and J 0 bases, leaving 10 bases between the germline ends. Germline lookup yields CDR1 SEHNR and CDR2 FQNEAQ (reference sequence). The CDR3 spells CASSLGGRSSYNEQFF. The CDR3 nucleotides are TGTGCCAGCAGCTTAGGTGGGCGCAGCTCCTACAATGAGCAGTTCTTC.

This chain uses TRBV2 with TRBJ1-3, with D possibly being TRBD1 (5 bases). The germline V and J ends were trimmed by 10 bases and 0 bases, with 7 bases remaining between them. Germline CDR1 SNHLY, CDR2 FYNNEI. CDR3 length equals 12 residues. CDR3 nucleotide sequence: TGTGCCACCAGGGACTCTGGAAACACCATATATTTT. Translation gives CATRDSGNTIYF.

V is TRBV5-5 and J is TRBJ1-2; TRBD1 matches at 8 bases. Germline lookup yields CDR1 SGHKS and CDR2 YYEKEE (reference sequence). Trimming at V came to 4 bases and at J to 8 bases, leaving 16 bases not matched to a gene. This CDR3 has 16 residues. The CDR3, as DNA: TGTGCCAGCAGCCAATGGGACAGGCCTTCTTCCGGCGGCTACACCTTC. This gives the protein CASSQWDRPSSGGYTF.

This chain joins TRBV2 and TRBJ2-7; tentatively, D is TRBD2 (5 bases). CDR1 and CDR2 from the germline V gene are SNHLY and FYNNEI. V lost 6 bases and J lost 5, with 5 bases in between. The CDR3 extends over 10 amino acids. CDR3 amino acids: CASRGDEQYF. Written as DNA, the CDR3 is TGTGCCAGCAGGGGAGACGAGCAGTACTTC.

This chain links TRBV2 with TRBJ1-4; 8 bases map to TRBD1. The CDR3 totals 14 residues. Germline loops: CDR1 SNHLY, CDR2 FYNNEI. V shed 11 bases, J shed 7 bases, and the junction held 12 bases outside the gene matches. The CDR3 sequence: CAWSMDREGEKLFF. CDR3 DNA: TGTGCCTGGTCGATGGACAGGGAGGGTGAAAAACTGTTTTTT.